This T cell receptor (beta chain) was found in a study of early T cells in non-severe SARS-CoV-2 infection. In the study overall: It was bulk RNA from unsorted whole blood that was sequenced, and the chains were unpaired. The study, taken as a whole, reports: VDJdb matching, biased toward anti-spike CD8 responses, missed private and CD4 specificities.

Germline assignment: CDR1 MGHDK and CDR2 SYGVNS. The CDR3 consists of 12 residues. Trimming shortened V by 3 bases and J by 6 bases, and 6 bases separated the two germline ends. This clonotype was seen repeatedly, ten times or more. The antigen remains unidentified. The TCR library protocol was used to attach unique molecular identifiers. These identifiers were attached to individual cDNA molecules. TCRdb processed the 5' RACE reads anew with MiXCR; each CDR3 protein has one entry. This table has 17,000 or so distinct CDR3 sequences, about 5% appearing once. The chain employs TRBV25-1 and TRBJ1-5; D remains unclear. This receptor was identified in an adult who was a healthcare worker with PCR-confirmed SARS-CoV-2 infection or an uninfected control (not recorded which). Sequenced here: whole blood, sampled at baseline. The CDR3 DNA is TGTGCCAGCAGTGATAGTGGTCAGCCCCAGCATTTT. Amino acids: CASSDSGQPQHF.